These T cell receptor beta chains were read from a single sample in a study of blood T cell repertoires in COVID-19. Profiled with immunoSEQ multiplex PCR; TCRdb holds only in-frame clones, not every one. The top ten clones hold 3.5% to 4.5% of a sample with approximately 330,000 clones, around 86% of them seen once. Sequencing input: PBMCs or T cells enriched from blood (not recorded which). The source of these receptors is a woman aged 40 to 50 with acute COVID-19. CDR3s include the opening cysteine and the closing phenylalanine or tryptophan. D genes are given only for firm matches. Size is stated for part of the rows, as once, few or many counts, or as a class when the clone is expanded.

V	J	D	size	DNA	CDR3
TRBV7-2	TRBJ1-3	-	-	TGTGCCAGCAGTTCCACTCTTGGGGCGACCTCTGGAAACACCATATATTTT	CASSSTLGATSGNTIYF
TRBV6-5	TRBJ2-5	TRBD1	-	TGTGCCAGCAGTTTCCTTGGACAGGGAGAGACCCAGTACTTC	CASSFLGQGETQYF
TRBV6-5	TRBJ2-1	TRBD2	-	TGTGCTACAGCAAGGCTAGCGGGGCGGTATGAGCAGTTCTTC	CATARLAGRYEQFF
TRBV19	TRBJ2-3	TRBD2	once	TGTGCCAGTAGTAGTGGGCTAGCGGGAGCAGATACGCAGTATTTT	CASSSGLAGADTQYF
TRBV4-3	TRBJ2-2	-	-	TGCGCCAGCAGCCATTACCTAGAGAACACCGGGGAGCTGTTTTTT	CASSHYLENTGELFF
TRBV19	TRBJ2-2	TRBD1	-	TGTGCCAGTTCTACGCGACAGGGGTTTTCCTTGTTTTCCGGGGAGCTGTTTTTT	CASSTRQGFSLFSGELFF
TRBV2	TRBJ1-5	-	few	TGTGCCAGCAGTCGATTATATACAGGCAATAGCAATCAGCCCCAGCATTTT	CASSRLYTGNSNQPQHF
TRBV5-1	TRBJ1-6	TRBD1	-	TGCGCCAGCAGCCCTGGGACAGGGGTTTCACCCCTCCACTTT	CASSPGTGVSPLHF
TRBV25-1	TRBJ2-2	TRBD2	-	TGTGCCAGCAGTGAAGCAGGGAGGGAGACCGGGGAGCTGTTTTTT	CASSEAGRETGELFF
TRBV27	TRBJ2-5	-	few	TGTGCCGCGGGTGGGTGGTCGGAGACCCAGTACTTC	CAAGGWSETQYF
TRBV19	TRBJ2-1	TRBD2	-	TGTGCCAGTAGTACATCTAGGGGGACTAGCGGGAGGACCGATGAGCAGTTCTTC	CASSTSRGTSGRTDEQFF
TRBV27	TRBJ1-2	-	-	TGTGCCAGCAGGACTCGGCAGGGGACCCCCTATGGCTACACCTTC	CASRTRQGTPYGYTF
TRBV2	TRBJ2-1	-	once	TGTGCCAGCAGCCGGGGGGCTGAGCAGTTCTTC	CASSRGAEQFF
TRBV29-1	TRBJ1-1	-	once	TGCAGCGTTGTTGCAGGAAAGAACACTGAAGCTTTCTTT	CSVVAGKNTEAFF
TRBV14	TRBJ1-3	TRBD1	once	TGTGCCAGCAGCCACACGATTGGGACAGGTTTAACGGATGGAAACACCATATATTTT	CASSHTIGTGLTDGNTIYF
TRBV20-1	TRBJ1-2	-	few	TGCAGTGCTCAACCGGGGAAAGGCTACACCTTC	CSAQPGKGYTF
TRBV4-2	TRBJ2-1	-	once	TGTGCCAGCAGCCTAAGTAGAGCGGGTTCGTACAATGAGCAGTTCTTC	CASSLSRAGSYNEQFF
TRBV11-3	TRBJ2-2	-	-	TGTGCCAGCAGCCTTTCCCCCTGGGCCGCCACCAAATCGAACACCGGGGAGCTGTTTTTT	CASSLSPWAATKSNTGELFF
TRBV7-2	TRBJ2-7	-	-	TGTGCCAGCAGCTCCACTAGATCTTCCGAGCAGTACTTC	CASSSTRSSEQYF
TRBV4-2	TRBJ1-2	TRBD1	-	TGTGCCAGCAGCCAAGATATGGCAGGGGGTAAAATTGGCTACACCTTC	CASSQDMAGGKIGYTF
TRBV29-1	TRBJ1-2	TRBD1	-	TGCAGCGTTGAGTCCGGACAGGGGCATTGGTATGGCTACACCTTC	CSVESGQGHWYGYTF
TRBV25-1	TRBJ1-1	-	-	TGTGCCAGCAGTGAATATAAAGAGGTCGCTGAAGCTTTCTTT	CASSEYKEVAEAFF
TRBV4-3	TRBJ1-1	-	-	TGCGCCAGCAGCCTCGACCCGCAGGGCCTGACGGCCCATAACACTGAAGCTTTCTTT	CASSLDPQGLTAHNTEAFF
TRBV7-9	TRBJ2-5	-	-	TGTGCCAGCAGCTTGCGGGCAGGGGAAACTGAGACCCAGTACTTC	CASSLRAGETETQYF
TRBV6-1	TRBJ1-6	TRBD1	-	TGTGCCAGCAGTGAATACAGGGGAAATTCACCCCTCCACTTT	CASSEYRGNSPLHF